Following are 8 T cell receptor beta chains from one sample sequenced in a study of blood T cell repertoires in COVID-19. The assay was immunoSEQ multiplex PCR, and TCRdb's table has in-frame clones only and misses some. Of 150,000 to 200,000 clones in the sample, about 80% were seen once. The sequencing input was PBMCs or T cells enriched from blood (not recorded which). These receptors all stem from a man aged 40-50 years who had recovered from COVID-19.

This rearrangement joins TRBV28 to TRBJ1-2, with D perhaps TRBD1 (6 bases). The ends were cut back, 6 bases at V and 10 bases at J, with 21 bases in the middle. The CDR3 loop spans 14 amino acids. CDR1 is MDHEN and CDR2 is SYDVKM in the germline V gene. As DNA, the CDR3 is TGTGCCAGCAGCTGGGGGGGAACAGGGATTGACTACACCTTC. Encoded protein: CASSWGGTGIDYTF.

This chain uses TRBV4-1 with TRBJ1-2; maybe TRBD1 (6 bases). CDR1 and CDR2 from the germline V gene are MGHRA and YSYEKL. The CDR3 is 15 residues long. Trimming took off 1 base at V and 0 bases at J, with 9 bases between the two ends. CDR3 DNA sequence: TGCGCCAGCAGCCAAGGACAGGCTCCTAACTATGGCTACACCTTC. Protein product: CASSQGQAPNYGYTF.

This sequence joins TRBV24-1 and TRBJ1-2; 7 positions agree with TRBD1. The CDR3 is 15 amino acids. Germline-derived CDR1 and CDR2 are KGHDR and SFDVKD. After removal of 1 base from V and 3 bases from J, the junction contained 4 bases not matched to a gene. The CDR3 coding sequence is TGTGCCACCAGTGATTTCTCAGGGGGAGACTATGGCTACACCTTC. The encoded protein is CATSDFSGGDYGYTF.

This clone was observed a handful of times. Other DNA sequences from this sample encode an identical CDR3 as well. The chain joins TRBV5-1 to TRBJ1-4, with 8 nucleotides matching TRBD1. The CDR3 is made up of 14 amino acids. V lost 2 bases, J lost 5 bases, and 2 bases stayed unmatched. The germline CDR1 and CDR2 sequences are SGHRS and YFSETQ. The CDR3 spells CASSFGQGNEKLFF. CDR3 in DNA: TGCGCCAGCAGCTTTGGACAGGGCAATGAAAAACTGTTTTTT.

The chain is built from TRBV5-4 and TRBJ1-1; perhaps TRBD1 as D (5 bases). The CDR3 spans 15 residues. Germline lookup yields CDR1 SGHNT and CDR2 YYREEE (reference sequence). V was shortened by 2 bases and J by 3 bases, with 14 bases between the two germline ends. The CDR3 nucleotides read TGTGCCAGCAGCTTTACGGACACCAGGTACACTGAAGCTTTCTTT. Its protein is CASSFTDTRYTEAFF.

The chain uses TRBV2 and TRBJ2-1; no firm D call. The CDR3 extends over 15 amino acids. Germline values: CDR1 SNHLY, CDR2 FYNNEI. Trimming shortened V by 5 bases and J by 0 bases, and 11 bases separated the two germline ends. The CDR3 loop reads CASSPDFSSYNEQFF. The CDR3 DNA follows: TGTGCCAGCAGTCCCGACTTTAGCTCCTACAATGAGCAGTTCTTC.

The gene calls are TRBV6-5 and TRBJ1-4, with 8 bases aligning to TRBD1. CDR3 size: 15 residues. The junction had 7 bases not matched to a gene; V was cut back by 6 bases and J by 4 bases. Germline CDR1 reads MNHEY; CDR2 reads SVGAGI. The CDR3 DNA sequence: TGTGCCAGCAGACCCCAGGGGGCGAATAATGAAAAACTGTTTTTT. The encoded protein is CASRPQGANNEKLFF.

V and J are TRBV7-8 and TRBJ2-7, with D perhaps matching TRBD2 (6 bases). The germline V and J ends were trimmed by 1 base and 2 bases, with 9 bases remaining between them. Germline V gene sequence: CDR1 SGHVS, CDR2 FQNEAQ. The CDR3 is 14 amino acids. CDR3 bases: TGTGCCAGCAGCTTAGGGCGGGGACCCTACGAGCAGTACTTC. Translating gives CASSLGRGPYEQYF.